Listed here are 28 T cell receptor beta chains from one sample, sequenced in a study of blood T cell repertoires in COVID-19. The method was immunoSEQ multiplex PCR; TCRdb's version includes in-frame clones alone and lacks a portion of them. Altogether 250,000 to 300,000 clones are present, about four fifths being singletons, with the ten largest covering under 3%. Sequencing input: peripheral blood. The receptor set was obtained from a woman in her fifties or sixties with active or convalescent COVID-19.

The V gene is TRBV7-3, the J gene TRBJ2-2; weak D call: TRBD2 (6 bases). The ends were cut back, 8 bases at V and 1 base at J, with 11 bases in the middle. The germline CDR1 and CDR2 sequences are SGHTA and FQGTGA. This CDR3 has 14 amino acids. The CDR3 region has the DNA TGTGCCAGCTCTTACGGGAGGAACACCGGGGAGCTGTTTTTT. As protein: CASSYGRNTGELFF. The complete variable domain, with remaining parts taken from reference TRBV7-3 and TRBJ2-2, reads GAGVSQTPSNKVTEKGKYVELRCDPISGHTALYWYRQSLGQGPEFLIYFQGTGAADDSGLPNDRFFAVRPEGSVSTLKIQRTERGDSAVYLCASSYGRNTGELFFGEGSRLTVL.

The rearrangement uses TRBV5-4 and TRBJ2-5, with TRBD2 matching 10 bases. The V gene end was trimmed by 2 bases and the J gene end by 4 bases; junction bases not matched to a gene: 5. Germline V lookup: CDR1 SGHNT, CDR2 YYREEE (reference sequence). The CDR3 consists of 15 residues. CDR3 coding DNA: TGTGCCAGCAGCTTCAGCGGGGGGGCCATAGAGACCCAGTACTTC. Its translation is CASSFSGGAIETQYF.

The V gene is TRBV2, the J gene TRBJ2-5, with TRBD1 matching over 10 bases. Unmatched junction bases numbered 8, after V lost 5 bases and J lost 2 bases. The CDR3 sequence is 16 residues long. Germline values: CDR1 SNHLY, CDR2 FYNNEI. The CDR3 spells CASSSGTGARQETQYF. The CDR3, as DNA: TGTGCCAGCAGTTCTGGGACAGGGGCGAGGCAAGAGACCCAGTACTTC. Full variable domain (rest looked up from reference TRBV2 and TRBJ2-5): EPEVTQTPSHQVTQMGQEVILRCVPISNHLYFYWYRQILGQKVEFLVSFYNNEISEKSEIFDDQFSVERPDGSNFTLKIRSTKLEDSAMYFCASSSGTGARQETQYFGPGTRLLVL.

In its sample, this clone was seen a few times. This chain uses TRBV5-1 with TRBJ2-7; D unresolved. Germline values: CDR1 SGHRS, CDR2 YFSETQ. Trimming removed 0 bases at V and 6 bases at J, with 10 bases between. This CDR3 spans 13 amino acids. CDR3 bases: TGCGCCAGCAGCTTGGGAGTAAACGGCGAGCAGTACTTC. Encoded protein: CASSLGVNGEQYF.

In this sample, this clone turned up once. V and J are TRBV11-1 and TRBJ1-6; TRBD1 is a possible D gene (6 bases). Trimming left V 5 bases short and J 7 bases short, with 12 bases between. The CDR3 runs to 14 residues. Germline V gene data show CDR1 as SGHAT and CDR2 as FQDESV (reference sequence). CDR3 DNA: TGTGCCAGCAGCCGGACAGAGCAGAATTCACCCCTCCACTTT. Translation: CASSRTEQNSPLHF.

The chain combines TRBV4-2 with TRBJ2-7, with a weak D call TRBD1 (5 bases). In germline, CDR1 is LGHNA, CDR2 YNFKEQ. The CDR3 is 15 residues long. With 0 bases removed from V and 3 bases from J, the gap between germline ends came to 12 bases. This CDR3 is CASSQEYRNGYEQYF. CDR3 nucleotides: TGTGCCAGCAGCCAAGAATACAGGAACGGCTACGAGCAGTACTTC.

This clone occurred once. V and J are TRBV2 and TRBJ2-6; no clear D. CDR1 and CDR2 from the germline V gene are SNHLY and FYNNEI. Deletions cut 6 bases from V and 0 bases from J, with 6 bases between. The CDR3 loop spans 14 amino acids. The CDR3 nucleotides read TGTGCCAGCAGCCCGAGCTCTGGGGCCAACGTCCTGACTTTC. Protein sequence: CASSPSSGANVLTF.

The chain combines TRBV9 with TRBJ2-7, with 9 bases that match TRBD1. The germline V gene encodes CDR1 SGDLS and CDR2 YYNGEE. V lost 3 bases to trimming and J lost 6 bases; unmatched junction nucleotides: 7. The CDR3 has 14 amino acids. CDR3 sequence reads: CASSEGTGPLEQYF. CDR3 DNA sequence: TGTGCCAGCAGCGAAGGGACAGGGCCCCTCGAGCAGTACTTC.

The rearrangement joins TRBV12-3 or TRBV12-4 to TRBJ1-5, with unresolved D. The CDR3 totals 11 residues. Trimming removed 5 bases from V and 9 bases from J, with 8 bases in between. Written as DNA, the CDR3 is TGTGCCAGCAGTAGCCTCGGGCCCCAGCATTTT. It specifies CASSSLGPQHF.

DNA for the CDR3: TGTGCCAGCAGCCAAGGATCCGGCGGGACAGGTAGCAATCAGCCCCAGCATTTT. Translation: CASSQGSGGTGSNQPQHF. V gene TRBV3-1 (or the pseudogene TRBV3-2) combines with J gene TRBJ1-5; 8 bases are a match to TRBD1. The CDR3 is 18 amino acids. The J segment lost 0 bases and the V segment lost 1 base, leaving 8 bases of the junction unmatched. CDR1 and CDR2 (germline): LGHDT, YNNKEL (reference sequence).

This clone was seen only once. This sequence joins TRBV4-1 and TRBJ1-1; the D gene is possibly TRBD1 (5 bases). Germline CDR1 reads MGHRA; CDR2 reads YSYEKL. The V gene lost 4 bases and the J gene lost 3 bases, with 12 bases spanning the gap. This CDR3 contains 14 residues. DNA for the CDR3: TGCGCCAGCAGCCTACGAATCAGGGACACTGAAGCTTTCTTT. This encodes CASSLRIRDTEAFF.

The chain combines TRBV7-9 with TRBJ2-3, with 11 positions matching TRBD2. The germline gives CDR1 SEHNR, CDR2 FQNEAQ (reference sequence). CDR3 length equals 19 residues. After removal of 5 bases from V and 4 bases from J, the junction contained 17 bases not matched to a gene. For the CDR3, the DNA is TGTGCCAGCAGCCACACACTAGCGGGGGACCCTGTGGGCTCAGATACGCAGTATTTT. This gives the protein CASSHTLAGDPVGSDTQYF.

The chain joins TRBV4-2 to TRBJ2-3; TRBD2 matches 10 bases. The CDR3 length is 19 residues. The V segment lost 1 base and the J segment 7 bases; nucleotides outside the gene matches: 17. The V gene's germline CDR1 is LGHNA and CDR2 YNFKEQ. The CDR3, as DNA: TGTGCCAGCAGCCAAGTAGGGGGCCCGAGAGCGGGGGGGCCTAATACGCAGTATTTT. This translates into CASSQVGGPRAGGPNTQYF.

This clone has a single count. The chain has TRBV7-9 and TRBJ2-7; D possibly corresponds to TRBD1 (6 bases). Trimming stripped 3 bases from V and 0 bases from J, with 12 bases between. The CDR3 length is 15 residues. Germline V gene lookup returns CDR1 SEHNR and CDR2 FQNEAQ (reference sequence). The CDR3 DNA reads TGTGCCAGCAGCTTTCGGGACACCCACTCCTACGAGCAGTACTTC. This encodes CASSFRDTHSYEQYF.

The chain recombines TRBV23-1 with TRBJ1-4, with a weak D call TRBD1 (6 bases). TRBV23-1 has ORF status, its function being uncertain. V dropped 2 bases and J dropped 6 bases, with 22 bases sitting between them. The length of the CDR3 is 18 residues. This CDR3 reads CASSQKVENRAVDEKLFF. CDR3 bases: TGCGCCAGCAGTCAAAAGGTCGAAAACAGGGCAGTTGATGAAAAACTGTTTTTT.

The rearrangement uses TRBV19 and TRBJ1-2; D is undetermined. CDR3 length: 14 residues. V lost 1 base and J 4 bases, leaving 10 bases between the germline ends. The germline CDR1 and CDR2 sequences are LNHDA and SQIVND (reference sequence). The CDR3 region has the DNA TGTGCCAGTAGTATAGGCGGACTGACCTATGGCTACACCTTC. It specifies CASSIGGLTYGYTF.

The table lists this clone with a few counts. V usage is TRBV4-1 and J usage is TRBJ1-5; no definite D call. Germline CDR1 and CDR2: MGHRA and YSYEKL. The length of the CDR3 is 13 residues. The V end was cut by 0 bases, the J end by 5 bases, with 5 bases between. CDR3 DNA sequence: TGCGCCAGCAGCCAAGATCGGGATCAGCCCCAGCATTTT. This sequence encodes CASSQDRDQPQHF.

CDR3 sequence (DNA): TGTGCCAGCAGCGCAGGGGGTTGGGGCAGGTGGGAAAAACTGTTTTTT. Protein: CASSAGGWGRWEKLFF. V gene TRBV9 combines with J gene TRBJ1-4; TRBD1 aligns across 7 bases. Trimming at V came to 3 bases and at J to 8 bases, leaving 13 bases not matched to a gene. The germline gives CDR1 SGDLS, CDR2 YYNGEE. The CDR3 is 16 residues long. Looking up the rest from reference TRBV9 and TRBJ1-4 gives the full variable domain: DSGVTQTPKHLITATGQRVTLRCSPRSGDLSVYWYQQSLDQGLQFLIQYYNGEERAKGNILERFSAQQFPDLHSELNLSSLELGDSALYFCASSAGGWGRWEKLFFGSGTQLSVL.

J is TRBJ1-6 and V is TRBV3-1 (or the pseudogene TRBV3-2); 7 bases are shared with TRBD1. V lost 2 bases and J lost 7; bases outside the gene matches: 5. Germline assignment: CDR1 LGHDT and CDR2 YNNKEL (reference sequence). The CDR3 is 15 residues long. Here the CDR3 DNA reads TGTGCCAGCAGCCAACCGACAGGGAGGAATTCACCCCTCCACTTT. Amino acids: CASSQPTGRNSPLHF.

CDR3 sequence reads: CASGLGSYGYTF. The DNA for the CDR3 is TGTGCTAGTGGACTAGGATCCTATGGCTACACCTTC. This chain connects TRBV12-5 to TRBJ1-2, with D hard to call. The CDR3 is made up of 12 amino acids. Per the germline V gene, CDR1 is LGHNT and CDR2 is FRNRAP. Trimming removed 6 bases from V and 4 bases from J, with 9 bases in between.

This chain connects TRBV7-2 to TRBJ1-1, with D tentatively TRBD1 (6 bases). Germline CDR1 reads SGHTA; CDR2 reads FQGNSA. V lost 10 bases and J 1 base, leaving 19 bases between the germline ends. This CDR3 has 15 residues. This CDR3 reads CATLRTGRWNTEAFF. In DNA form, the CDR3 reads TGTGCCACCCTACGAACAGGGAGATGGAACACTGAAGCTTTCTTT.

The CDR3 region is CASSPGLYGYTF. The CDR3 bases are TGTGCCAGCAGCCCAGGACTCTATGGCTACACCTTC. The V call is TRBV9, the J call TRBJ1-2; D remains ambiguous. V was trimmed by 4 bases and J by 4 bases, leaving 8 bases between them. CDR1 and CDR2 (germline): SGDLS, YYNGEE. The CDR3 is made up of 12 amino acids.

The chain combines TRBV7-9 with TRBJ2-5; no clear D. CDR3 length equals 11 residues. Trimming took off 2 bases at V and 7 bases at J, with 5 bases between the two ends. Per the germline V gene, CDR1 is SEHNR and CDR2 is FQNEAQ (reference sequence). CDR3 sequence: CASSLSGTQYF. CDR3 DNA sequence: TGTGCCAGCAGCTTATCGGGGACCCAGTACTTC. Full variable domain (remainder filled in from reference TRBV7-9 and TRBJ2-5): DTGVSQNPRHKITKRGQNVTFRCDPISEHNRLYWYRQTLGQGPEFLTYFQNEAQLEKSRLLSDRFSAERPKGSFSTLEIQRTEQGDSAMYLCASSLSGTQYFGPGTRLLVL.

This chain's CDR3 is CASSYGQGINEQFF. The CDR3 DNA sequence: TGTGCCAGCAGCTACGGACAGGGTATAAATGAGCAGTTCTTC. The chain joins TRBV7-9 to TRBJ2-1; 8 bases are a match to TRBD1. The CDR3 contains 14 residues. From germline, CDR1 is SEHNR and CDR2 FQNEAQ (reference sequence). Trimming at V came to 4 bases and at J to 7 bases, leaving 6 bases not matched to a gene.

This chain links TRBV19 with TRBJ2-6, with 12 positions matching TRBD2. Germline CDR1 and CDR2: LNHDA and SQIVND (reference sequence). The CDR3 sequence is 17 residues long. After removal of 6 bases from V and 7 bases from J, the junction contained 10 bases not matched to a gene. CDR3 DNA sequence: TGTGCCAGTAGCACTAGCGGGGGGCAGTTAGCTGCCAACGTCCTGACTTTC. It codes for CASSTSGGQLAANVLTF.

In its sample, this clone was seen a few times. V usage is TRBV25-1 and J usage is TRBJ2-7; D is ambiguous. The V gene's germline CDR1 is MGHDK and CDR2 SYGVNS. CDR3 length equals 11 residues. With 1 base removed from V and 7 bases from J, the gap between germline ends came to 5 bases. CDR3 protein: CASSEFPEQYF. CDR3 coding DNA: TGTGCCAGCAGTGAATTCCCGGAGCAGTACTTC.

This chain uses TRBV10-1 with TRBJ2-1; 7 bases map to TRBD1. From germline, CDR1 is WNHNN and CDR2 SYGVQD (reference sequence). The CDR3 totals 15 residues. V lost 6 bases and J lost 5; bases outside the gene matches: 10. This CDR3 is CASRIDRASNNEQFF. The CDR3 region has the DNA TGCGCCAGCAGAATAGACAGGGCTTCAAACAATGAGCAGTTCTTC.

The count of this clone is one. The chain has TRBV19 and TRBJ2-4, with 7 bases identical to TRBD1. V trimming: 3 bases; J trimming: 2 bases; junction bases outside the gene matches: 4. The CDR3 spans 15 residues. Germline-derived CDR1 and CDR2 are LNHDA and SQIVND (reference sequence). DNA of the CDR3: TGTGCCAGTAGTATGACAGGGACGCCCAAAAACATTCAGTACTTC. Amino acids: CASSMTGTPKNIQYF.